The next 27 T cell receptor beta chains were all read from a single sample in a study of cytomegalovirus exposure and HLA in healthy donors. It was with 60 Vbeta and 13 Jbeta primers that the PCR ran. Sequencing was performed with immunoSEQ multiplex PCR; in TCRdb, only in-frame clones are kept and a portion is missing. The table records approximately 150,000 clones, roughly 76% of them present only once. Sequencing was done on a sample of PBMCs. The receptors originated from a woman aged 25 to 39 in good health and CMV-seronegative.

V gene TRBV27 combines with J gene TRBJ1-1; 7 bases align to TRBD1. V lost 6 bases to trimming and J lost 4 bases; unmatched junction nucleotides: 8. The germline V gene has CDR1 MNHEY and CDR2 SMNVEV (reference sequence). This CDR3 is built from 14 residues. CDR3 DNA: TGTGCCAGCAGCCGGAGACAGGGTCGCACTGAAGCTTTCTTT. Protein sequence: CASSRRQGRTEAFF.

This clone appeared a single time. The chain couples TRBV5-6 to TRBJ2-2; 8 positions match TRBD1. V was clipped by 3 bases and J by 2 bases; unmatched bases: 3. Germline lookup yields CDR1 SGHDT and CDR2 YYEEEE. CDR3 length: 15 amino acids. The CDR3 spells CASSSSGGNTGELFF. The CDR3 DNA reads as TGTGCCAGCAGCTCTTCAGGGGGCAACACCGGGGAGCTGTTTTTT.

This chain joins TRBV7-3 and TRBJ2-2; D is perhaps TRBD2 (6 bases). This CDR3 comprises 15 residues. The V and J ends lost 2 bases and 4 bases respectively, with 11 bases between them. Germline lookup yields CDR1 SGHTA and CDR2 FQGTGA. The CDR3 bases are TGTGCCAGCAGCTTAGGCAGGCGGGGCACCGGGGAGCTGTTTTTT. Amino acid sequence: CASSLGRRGTGELFF.

This clone was picked up a small number of times. The V call is TRBV4-1, the J call TRBJ2-7; a weak D match, TRBD1 (5 bases). The germline V gene encodes CDR1 MGHRA and CDR2 YSYEKL. V was cut by 0 bases and J by 6 bases, with 15 bases left in between. The CDR3 consists of 15 residues. The CDR3, as DNA: TGCGCCAGCAGCCAAGAGGCCAGGGCGTCTGGCGAGCAGTACTTC. Amino acids: CASSQEARASGEQYF.

This clone was observed a single time. The chain has TRBV5-6 and TRBJ1-1; possible D gene TRBD1, 5 bases. The CDR3 has 15 residues. Germline loops: CDR1 SGHDT, CDR2 YYEEEE. The V end was cut by 3 bases, the J end by 0 bases, with 12 bases between. In DNA form, the CDR3 reads TGTGCCAGCAGCTCCCTCGACAGAGTGAACACTGAAGCTTTCTTT. Protein product: CASSSLDRVNTEAFF. Using reference TRBV5-6 and TRBJ1-1 for the parts outside the CDR3, the full variable domain is DAGVTQSPTHLIKTRGQQVTLRCSPKSGHDTVSWYQQALGQGPQFIFQYYEEEERQRGNFPDRFSGHQFPNYSSELNVNALLLGDSALYLCASSSLDRVNTEAFFGQGTRLTVV.

CDR3 nucleotide sequence: TGCGCCAGCAGCTTTGGACAGGGGTCCTACGAGCAGTACTTC. This translates into CASSFGQGSYEQYF. The chain carries TRBV4-1 and TRBJ2-7, with TRBD1 matching over 9 bases. After removal of 5 bases from V and 1 base from J, the junction contained 3 bases not matched to a gene. The CDR3 is made up of 14 amino acids. The germline CDR1 and CDR2 sequences are MGHRA and YSYEKL.

This chain uses TRBV28 with TRBJ2-3; 7 bases agree with TRBD2. Germline CDR1 MDHEN, CDR2 SYDVKM. CDR3 size: 13 residues. The CDR3 sequence is CAGGGSLGDTQYF. The CDR3 DNA reads as TGTGCGGGTGGCGGGAGTCTTGGAGATACGCAGTATTTT.

V usage is TRBV11-2 and J usage is TRBJ1-2, with 7 positions matching TRBD1. J lost 13 bases, V lost 3 bases, and 14 bases had no gene match. The CDR3 runs 14 residues. CDR1 SGHAT and CDR2 FQNNGV come from the germline V gene. The CDR3 region is CASSFPLTTRGITF. DNA for the CDR3: TGTGCCAGCAGCTTTCCACTCACCACCAGGGGGATCACCTTC.

This chain connects TRBV7-8 to TRBJ2-7; D remains unclear. Germline loops: CDR1 SGHVS, CDR2 FQNEAQ. The length of the CDR3 is 14 residues. The V end was cut by 4 bases, the J end by 3 bases, with 13 bases between. This CDR3 is CASSSLERGYEQYF. The CDR3 nucleotides read TGTGCCAGCAGCTCCCTCGAGAGAGGCTACGAGCAGTACTTC. Complete variable domain (other parts from reference TRBV7-8 and TRBJ2-7): GAGVSQSPRYKVAKRGQDVALRCDPISGHVSLFWYQQALGQGPEFLTYFQNEAQLDKSGLPSDRFFAERPEGSVSTLKIQRTQQEDSAVYLCASSSLERGYEQYFGPGTRLTVT.

V usage is TRBV29-1 and J usage is TRBJ1-2; D is unresolved. This CDR3 is built from 11 residues. Trimming stripped 7 bases from V and 4 bases from J, with 10 bases between. The germline CDR1 and CDR2 sequences are SQVTM and ANQGSEA. This CDR3 is CSGLDGYGYTF. The CDR3 nucleotides read TGCAGCGGACTCGACGGCTATGGCTACACCTTC. Using reference TRBV29-1 and TRBJ1-2 for the parts outside the CDR3, the full variable domain is SAVISQKPSRDICQRGTSLTIQCQVDSQVTMMFWYRQQPGQSLTLIATANQGSEATYESGFVIDKFPISRPNLTFSTLTVSNMSPEDSSIYLCSGLDGYGYTFGSGTRLTVV.

The rearrangement uses TRBV7-2 and TRBJ2-5; 11 bases are a match to TRBD2. The DNA end is a closer match to TRBJ2-7, so the J assignment may be wrong. This CDR3 has 15 amino acids. Germline lookup yields CDR1 SGHTA and CDR2 FQGNSA. CDR3 DNA sequence: TGTGCCAGCAGCTTAACTAGCGGGAGTTTTTACGAGCAGTACTTC. Translated, it gives CASSLTSGSFYEQYF.

The chain has TRBV7-2 and TRBJ2-7, with 7 bases fitting TRBD1. The germline gives CDR1 SGHTA, CDR2 FQGNSA. J gave up 4 bases and V 1 base, and 10 bases lay outside the gene matches. This CDR3 is 16 amino acids long. The CDR3 DNA is TGTGCCAGCAGCTTAGTTGGGACAGCCCTCGGGTACGAGCAGTACTTC. It codes for CASSLVGTALGYEQYF.

This sequence joins TRBV29-1 and TRBJ2-5, with D uncertain. The J call may be mistaken, given a closer DNA end match to TRBJ2-7. The CDR3 totals 12 residues. Germline loops: CDR1 SQVTM, CDR2 ANQGSEA. CDR3 bases: TGCAGCGTTGGGCAGGATTCCTACGAGCAGTACTTC. This gives the protein CSVGQDSYEQYF.

The V gene is TRBV9, the J gene TRBJ1-5; D not resolved. Per the germline V gene, CDR1 is SGDLS and CDR2 is YYNGEE. CDR3 length equals 13 residues. V was cut by 0 bases and J by 5 bases, with 6 bases left in between. CDR3 sequence (DNA): TGTGCCAGCAGCGTAGGGTCGGATCAGCCCCAGCATTTT. It codes for CASSVGSDQPQHF.

Remarks on this clone: The identical CDR3 is also encoded by other nucleotide sequences in the sample. V is TRBV2 and J is TRBJ1-1, with a weak D call TRBD1 (6 bases). V was trimmed by 4 bases and J by 0 bases, leaving 6 bases between them. This CDR3 spans 13 amino acids. Germline V gene lookup returns CDR1 SNHLY and CDR2 FYNNEI. CDR3 nucleotide sequence: TGTGCCAGCAGTGGACAGGTGAACACTGAAGCTTTCTTT. This translates into CASSGQVNTEAFF.

The chain is built from TRBV7-3 and TRBJ1-1; 11 bases match TRBD1. Trimming at V came to 5 bases and at J to 0 bases, leaving 8 bases not matched to a gene. The CDR3 runs to 17 residues. The germline V gene has CDR1 SGHTA and CDR2 FQGTGA. CDR3 bases: TGTGCCAGCAGCCCTGGGACAGGGGGATATTTGAACACTGAAGCTTTCTTT. This codes for CASSPGTGGYLNTEAFF. Together with reference TRBV7-3 and TRBJ1-1, the CDR3 gives the full variable domain: GAGVSQTPSNKVTEKGKYVELRCDPISGHTALYWYRQSLGQGPEFLIYFQGTGAADDSGLPNDRFFAVRPEGSVSTLKIQRTERGDSAVYLCASSPGTGGYLNTEAFFGQGTRLTVV.

This chain connects TRBV5-1 to TRBJ2-7; D is perhaps TRBD1 (6 bases). The germline CDR1 and CDR2 sequences are SGHRS and YFSETQ. The CDR3 loop spans 14 amino acids. V was cut by 4 bases and J by 3 bases, with 14 bases left in between. The CDR3 here is CASSPSTGGYEQYF. In nucleotides, the CDR3 is TGCGCCAGCAGCCCCTCGACAGGCGGCTACGAGCAGTACTTC.

The rearrangement links TRBV5-8 to TRBJ2-5, with TRBD1 identical over 7 bases. The DNA end is more similar to TRBJ2-7, so the J call may be wrong. Germline CDR1 reads SGHTS; CDR2 reads YDEGEE. The CDR3 consists of 16 residues. CDR3 residues: CASSTWQGVTGSEQYF. The DNA for the CDR3 is TGTGCCAGCAGCACCTGGCAGGGTGTGACAGGGAGCGAGCAGTACTTC.

The chain has TRBV18 and TRBJ1-1; 8 nucleotides agree with TRBD1. V was pared by 4 bases and J by 2 bases, with 3 bases of the junction left unmatched. Germline loops: CDR1 KGHSH, CDR2 LQKENI. The CDR3 loop spans 14 amino acids. The DNA for the CDR3 is TGTGCCAGCTCACGGGGACAGGCAAACACTGAAGCTTTCTTT. This gives the protein CASSRGQANTEAFF.

The chain employs TRBV10-3 and TRBJ2-3; a possible D gene is TRBD1 (5 bases). Trimming cost V 6 bases and J 1 base, with 17 bases left between them. The CDR3 has 16 residues. Per the germline V gene, CDR1 is ENHRY and CDR2 is SYGVKD. As DNA, the CDR3 is TGTGCCATCAGCATCACTCAGGGTGGGGGCACAGATACGCAGTATTTT. Protein product: CAISITQGGGTDTQYF.

The chain recombines TRBV5-1 with TRBJ2-1; TRBD1 might be the D (6 bases). The ends were cut back, 0 bases at V and 3 bases at J, with 13 bases in the middle. CDR3 length equals 16 residues. Germline CDR1 SGHRS, CDR2 YFSETQ. CDR3 protein: CASSLDSGVYYNEQFF. The CDR3 bases are TGCGCCAGCAGCTTGGATTCAGGGGTTTACTACAATGAGCAGTTCTTC.

This clone was seen once. This chain joins TRBV7-3 and TRBJ2-2; D unresolved. The CDR3 runs to 16 residues. Per germline, CDR1 SGHTA and CDR2 FQGTGA. The germline V and J ends were trimmed by 1 base and 7 bases, with 16 bases remaining between them. CDR3 nucleotides: TGTGCCAGCAGCTTAAATGGCCCATCATCGGGCGGGGAGCTGTTTTTT. This translates into CASSLNGPSSGGELFF.

This chain links TRBV7-2 with TRBJ2-1, with TRBD2 matching over 15 bases. CDR3 length: 16 residues. J was trimmed by 8 bases and V by 5 bases; bases with no gene match: 7. The germline gives CDR1 SGHTA, CDR2 FQGNSA. The chain's CDR3 is CASSTGLAGGLDEQFF. In nucleotides, the CDR3 is TGTGCCAGCAGCACTGGACTAGCGGGAGGGCTGGATGAGCAGTTCTTC. The variable domain in full, with the rest retrieved from reference TRBV7-2 and TRBJ2-1, is GAGVSQSPSNKVTEKGKDVELRCDPISGHTALYWYRQSLGQGLEFLIYFQGNSAPDKSGLPSDRFSAERTGGSVSTLTIQRTQQEDSAVYLCASSTGLAGGLDEQFFGPGTRLTVL.

This sequence joins TRBV11-2 and TRBJ1-6, with 9 bases that match TRBD1. From germline, CDR1 is SGHAT and CDR2 FQNNGV. After removal of 5 bases from V and 9 bases from J, the junction contained 11 bases not matched to a gene. The CDR3 is made up of 16 amino acids. This chain's CDR3 is CASSLGTGPLSSPLHF. The CDR3 coding sequence is TGTGCCAGCAGCCTCGGGACAGGGCCTTTAAGTTCACCCCTCCACTTT.

This clone was detected once. The genes are TRBV7-6 and TRBJ2-5, with D perhaps matching TRBD1 (5 bases). Germline values: CDR1 SGHVS, CDR2 FNYEAQ. Trimming pared 5 bases from V and 7 bases from J, leaving 17 bases between. This CDR3 is 14 amino acids long. CDR3 sequence: CASSETARGRTQYF. The CDR3 DNA is TGTGCCAGCAGCGAGACAGCCCGAGGAAGGACCCAGTACTTC.

The rearrangement uses TRBV25-1 and TRBJ2-7; D possibly corresponds to TRBD1 (6 bases). CDR3 size: 14 residues. The germline V gene encodes CDR1 MGHDK and CDR2 SYGVNS. Trimming cost V 3 bases and J 1 base, with 10 bases left between them. CDR3 residues: CASSEGDKSYEQYF. CDR3 nucleotides: TGTGCCAGCAGTGAGGGGGACAAGTCCTACGAGCAGTACTTC.

CDR3 in amino acids: CASSQPRTGKGEQFF. The DNA for the CDR3 is TGTGCCAGCAGTCAACCTCGGACAGGGAAGGGTGAGCAGTTCTTC. The J gene is TRBJ2-1, the V gene TRBV7-9, with 8 bases that match TRBD1. Germline lookup yields CDR1 SEHNR and CDR2 FQNEAQ (reference sequence). J lost 9 bases, V lost 6 bases, and 13 bases had no gene match. This CDR3 spans 15 amino acids.